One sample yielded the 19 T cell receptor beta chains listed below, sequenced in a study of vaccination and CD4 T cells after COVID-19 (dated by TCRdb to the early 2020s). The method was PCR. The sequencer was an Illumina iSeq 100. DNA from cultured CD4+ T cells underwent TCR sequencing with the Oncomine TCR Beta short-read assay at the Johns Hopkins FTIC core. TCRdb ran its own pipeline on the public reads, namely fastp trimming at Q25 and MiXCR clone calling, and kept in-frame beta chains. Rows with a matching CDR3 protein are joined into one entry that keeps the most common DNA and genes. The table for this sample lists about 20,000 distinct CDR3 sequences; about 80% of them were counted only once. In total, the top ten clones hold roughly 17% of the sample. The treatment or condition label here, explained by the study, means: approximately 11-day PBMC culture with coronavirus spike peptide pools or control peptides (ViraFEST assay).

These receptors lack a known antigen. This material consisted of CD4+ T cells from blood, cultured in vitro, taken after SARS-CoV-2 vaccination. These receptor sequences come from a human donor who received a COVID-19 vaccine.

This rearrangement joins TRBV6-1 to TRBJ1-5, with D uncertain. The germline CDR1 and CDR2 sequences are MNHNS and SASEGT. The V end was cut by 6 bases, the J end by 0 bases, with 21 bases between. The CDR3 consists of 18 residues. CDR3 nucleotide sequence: TGTGCCAGCAGGAATACGGGCCGAAAGGTATATAGCAATCAGCCCCAGCATTTT. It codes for CASRNTGRKVYSNQPQHF.

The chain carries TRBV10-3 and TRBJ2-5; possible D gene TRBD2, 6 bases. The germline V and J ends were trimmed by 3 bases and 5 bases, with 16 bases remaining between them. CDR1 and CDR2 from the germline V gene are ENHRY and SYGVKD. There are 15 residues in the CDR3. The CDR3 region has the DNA TGTGCCATCAGTGATAGTCAGGGAGGCGGGGAGACCCAGTACTTC. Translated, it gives CAISDSQGGGETQYF.

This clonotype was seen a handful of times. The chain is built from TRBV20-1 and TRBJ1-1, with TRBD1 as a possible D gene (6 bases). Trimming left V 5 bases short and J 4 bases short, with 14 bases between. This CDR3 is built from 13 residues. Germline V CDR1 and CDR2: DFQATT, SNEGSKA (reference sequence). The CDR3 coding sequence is TGCAGTGCTTCACAGGGCAGAGGCACTGAAGCTTTCTTT. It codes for CSASQGRGTEAFF.

The CDR3 spells CASSEQGDNEKLFF. The DNA of the CDR3 is TGTGCCAGCAGTGAACAGGGCGATAATGAAAAACTGTTTTTT. V gene TRBV2 combines with J gene TRBJ1-4; D perhaps matches TRBD1 (5 bases). Trimming shortened V by 2 bases and J by 4 bases, and 8 bases separated the two germline ends. Germline values: CDR1 SNHLY, CDR2 FYNNEI. CDR3 length equals 14 residues.

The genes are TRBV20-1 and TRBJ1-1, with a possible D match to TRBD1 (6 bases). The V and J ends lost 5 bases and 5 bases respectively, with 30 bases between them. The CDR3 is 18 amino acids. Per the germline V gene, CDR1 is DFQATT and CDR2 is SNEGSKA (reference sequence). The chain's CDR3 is CSAGQYGQSRAGRTEAFF. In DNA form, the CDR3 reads TGCAGTGCTGGACAATACGGACAGTCTCGAGCGGGTAGGACTGAAGCTTTCTTT.

CDR3 in DNA: TGTGCCAGCAGCGCAAAAAAAGCATTAGGGGGCTGCAATCAGCCCCAGCATTTT. It specifies CASSAKKALGGCNQPQHF. The chain has TRBV21-1 and TRBJ1-5; the D call in the table, TRBD1, was not verified against the DNA. TRBV21-1 is a documented pseudogene. The CDR3 totals 18 residues.

CDR3 loop: CASTSGDSSGNTIYF. The CDR3 DNA reads as TGTGCCAGCACCTCTGGAGATAGCTCTGGAAACACCATATATTTT. The rearrangement uses TRBV21-1 and TRBJ1-3. TRBV21-1 is labeled a pseudogene. The CDR3 has 15 amino acids.

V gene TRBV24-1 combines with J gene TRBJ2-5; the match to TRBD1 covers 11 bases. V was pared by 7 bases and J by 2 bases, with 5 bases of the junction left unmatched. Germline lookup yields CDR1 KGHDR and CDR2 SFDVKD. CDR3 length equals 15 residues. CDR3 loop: CATSQRDRGQETQYF. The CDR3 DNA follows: TGTGCCACCAGCCAGAGGGACAGGGGGCAAGAGACCCAGTACTTC.

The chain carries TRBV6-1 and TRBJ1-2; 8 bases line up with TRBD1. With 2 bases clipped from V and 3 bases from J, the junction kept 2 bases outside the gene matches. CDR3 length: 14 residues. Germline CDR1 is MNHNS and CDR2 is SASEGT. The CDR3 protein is CASSERDRYYGYTF. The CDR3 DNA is TGTGCCAGCAGTGAACGGGACAGGTACTATGGCTACACCTTC.

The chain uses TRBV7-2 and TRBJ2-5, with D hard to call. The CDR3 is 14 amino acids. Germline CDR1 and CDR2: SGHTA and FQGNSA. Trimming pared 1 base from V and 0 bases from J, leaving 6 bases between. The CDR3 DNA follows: TGTGCCAGCAGCTTAGATCTGTACCAAGAGACCCAGTACTTC. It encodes CASSLDLYQETQYF. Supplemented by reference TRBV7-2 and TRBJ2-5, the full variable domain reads GAGVSQSPSNKVTEKGKDVELRCDPISGHTALYWYRQSLGQGLEFLIYFQGNSAPDKSGLPSDRFSAERTGGSVSTLTIQRTQQEDSAVYLCASSLDLYQETQYFGPGTRLLVL.

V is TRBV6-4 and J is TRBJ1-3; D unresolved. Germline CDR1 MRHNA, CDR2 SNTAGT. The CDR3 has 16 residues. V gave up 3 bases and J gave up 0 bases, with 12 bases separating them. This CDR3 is CASSEVLADSGNTIYF. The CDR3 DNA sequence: TGTGCCAGCAGTGAAGTATTGGCCGACTCTGGAAACACCATATATTTT.

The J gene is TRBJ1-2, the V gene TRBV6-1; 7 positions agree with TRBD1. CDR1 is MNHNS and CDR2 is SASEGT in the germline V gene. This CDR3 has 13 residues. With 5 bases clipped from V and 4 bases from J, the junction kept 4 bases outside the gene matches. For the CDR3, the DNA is TGTGCCAGCAGTACAGGGGTCCCCTATGGCTACACCTTC. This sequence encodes CASSTGVPYGYTF.

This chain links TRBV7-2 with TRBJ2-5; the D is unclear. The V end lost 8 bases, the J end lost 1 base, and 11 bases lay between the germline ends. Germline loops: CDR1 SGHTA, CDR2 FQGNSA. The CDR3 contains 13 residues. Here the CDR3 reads CASLKRTQETQYF. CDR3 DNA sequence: TGTGCCAGCCTTAAACGGACCCAAGAGACCCAGTACTTC.

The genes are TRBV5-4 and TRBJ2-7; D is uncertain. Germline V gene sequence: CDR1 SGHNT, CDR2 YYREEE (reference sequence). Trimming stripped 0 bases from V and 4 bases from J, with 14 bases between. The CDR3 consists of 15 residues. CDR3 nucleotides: TGTGCCAGCAGCTTGGGGGCCTTAGGTAGATACGAGCAGTACTTC. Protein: CASSLGALGRYEQYF.

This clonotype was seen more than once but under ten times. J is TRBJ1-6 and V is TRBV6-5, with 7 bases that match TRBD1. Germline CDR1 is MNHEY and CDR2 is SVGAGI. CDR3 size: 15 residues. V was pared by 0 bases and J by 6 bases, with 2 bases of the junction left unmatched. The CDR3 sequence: CASSYSAGGNSPLHF. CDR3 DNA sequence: TGTGCCAGCAGTTACTCTGCAGGGGGTAATTCACCCCTCCACTTT.

The CDR3 sequence is CSALADLTDTQYF. CDR3 in DNA: TGCAGTGCACTAGCGGACCTGACAGATACGCAGTATTTT. V and J are TRBV20-1 and TRBJ2-3, with TRBD2 identical over 8 bases. This CDR3 comprises 13 residues. J lost 3 bases, V lost 6 bases, and 5 bases had no gene match. Germline assignment: CDR1 DFQATT and CDR2 SNEGSKA (reference sequence).

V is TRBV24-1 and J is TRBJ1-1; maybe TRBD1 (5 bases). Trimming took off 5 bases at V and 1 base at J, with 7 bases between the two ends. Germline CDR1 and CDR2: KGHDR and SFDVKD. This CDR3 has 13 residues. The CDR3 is CATSVTGNTEAFF. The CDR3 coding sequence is TGTGCCACCAGTGTAACAGGGAACACTGAAGCTTTCTTT.

The CDR3 nucleotides are TGTGCCAGCAGTTTTCGCGTTACAGCGAGCTCCTACGAGCAGTACTTC. Amino acid sequence: CASSFRVTASSYEQYF. The rearrangement links TRBV27 to TRBJ2-7; D unclear. The germline V gene encodes CDR1 MNHEY and CDR2 SMNVEV (reference sequence). The CDR3 contains 16 residues. The ends were cut back, 3 bases at V and 0 bases at J, with 15 bases in the middle.

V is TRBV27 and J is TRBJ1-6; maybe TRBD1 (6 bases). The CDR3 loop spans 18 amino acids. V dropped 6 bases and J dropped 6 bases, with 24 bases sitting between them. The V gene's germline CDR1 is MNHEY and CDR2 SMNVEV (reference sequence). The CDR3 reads CASSLRFGGALGNSPLHF. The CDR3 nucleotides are TGTGCCAGCAGCCTCAGATTCGGGGGGGCTTTAGGTAATTCACCCCTCCACTTT.